This T cell receptor beta chain originates from a study of CD8 T cells in Susac syndrome (dated by TCRdb to 2018 to 2020). Describing the broader study: Of the Susac syndrome patients who were sequenced, about eight were in clinical remission while about six had clinically active disease. Susac syndrome patients were therapy-naive, on corticosteroids (some also receiving IVIg), or on IVIg alone at blood withdrawal. Whether CD8+ T cell activation and differentiation in Susac syndrome was antigen driven was tested using repertoire sequencing. Findings and caveats that apply to the study as a whole: The TCR sequencing and HLA analysis was acknowledged to have included a relatively small number of individuals. In the CD4+ T cell repertoire of Susac syndrome patients, clonal expansion was not detected.

High-throughput TCR beta sequencing profiled peripheral blood CD8+ and CD4+ T cells from healthy donors, Susac syndrome patients and multiple sclerosis patients. Susac syndrome patients met recently defined diagnostic criteria for definite or probable disease. Bulk CD8+ and CD4+ T cells were purified by magnetic negative isolation, while CD8+ TEMRA cells were enriched using FACS. Blood was collected in EDTA tubes and processed within 24 hours, with PBMCs isolated through density gradient centrifugation. PBMCs destined for TCR sequencing were cryopreserved in liquid nitrogen and later thawed in a 37 °C water bath. Purity of sorted or isolated CD4+, CD8+ and CD8+ TEMRA cells was at least 90%. RNA was extracted with the RNeasy kit and about 0.5 to 1 ug was reverse transcribed using random hexamers. The immunoSEQ multiplex PCR assay, which covers 54 Vbeta and 13 Jbeta segments, was used to amplify TCR beta CDR3 regions. PCR amplification bias was corrected using a synthetic template baseline for primer optimization and computational correction. For the original study's pipeline: Reads were annotated to V, D and J genes per IMGT and analyzed with immunoSEQ Analyzer, keeping only productive sequences. To calculate clonality, Shannon entropy was normalized by log2 of the number of productive unique sequences and then subtracted from one. For each patient and control, public and private clones were evaluated within the 100 most prevalent clones. Susac-specific clones were defined as absent from healthy and MS cohorts, about 1,100 published viral clones and other ImmuneACCESS disease sequences. The raw public data were reprocessed by TCRdb itself: fastp quality trimming at Q25, MiXCR clonotype calling, in-frame beta chains only. One record per CDR3 amino acid sequence lists the most common genes and DNA. These V and J calls are TCRdb output, not the study's own analysis. This sample comprises about 140,000 distinct CDR3 sequences, approximately 95% of them detected only once. About 0.15% of the sample rests with the top ten.

Concerning this clonotype: It has no known antigen specificity. No quality values exist for individual bases; no much larger clone is one base distant.

Relative to germline, V is 3 bases shorter and J is 6 bases shorter, with 21 bases between their ends. The CDR3 goes from the cysteine to the phenylalanine over 16 residues. CDR3 DNA only is kept here, 48 bases in frame from base 1. In the germline V gene (reference sequence), CDR1 corresponds to DFQATT and CDR2 to SNEGSKA. The sequenced material came from CD4+ T cells from PBMCs. The clonotype was recovered from a human donor with Susac syndrome. The sequence is built from TRBV20-1 and TRBJ2-1, with the D segment identity uncertain. The DNA sequence is given as TGCAGTGCTAGCCCAACAGTGGGCGCCCTCATCAATGAGCAGTTCTTC. It is translated as CSASPTVGALINEQFF.